The rows below give T cell receptor beta chains drawn from one sample of a study of spatial heterogeneity in lung cancer. TCRdb processed the 5' RACE reads anew with MiXCR; each CDR3 protein has one entry. The sample has 3,300 or so distinct CDR3 sequences, over 10% seen once. The specimen comprised lung tumor tissue, sampled at surgery. Every receptor here comes from a female donor with early-stage non-small cell lung cancer. CDR3s include the opening cysteine and the closing phenylalanine or tryptophan. Not every row has a clone size; where given, it reads once, few, many or a size class.

clone_size: -
v_call: TRBV12-3/TRBV12-4
cdr3_aa: CASSLIKNSPLHF

clone_size: medium-sized
v_call: TRBV9
cdr3_aa: CASSGGLAGGISYNEQFF

clone_size: medium-sized
v_call: TRBV28
cdr3_aa: CASSSRTSGRARDTQYF

clone_size: -
v_call: TRBV18
cdr3_aa: CASSPGQGGNQPQHF

clone_size: few
v_call: TRBV5-1
cdr3_aa: CASSLGGQGYEQYF

clone_size: medium-sized
v_call: TRBV12-5
cdr3_aa: CASGLAGAFGNEQFF

clone_size: medium-sized
v_call: TRBV30
cdr3_aa: CAHGRVPEAFF

clone_size: many
v_call: TRBV11-2
cdr3_aa: CASSYPGGRAPNEQFF

clone_size: -
v_call: TRBV4-1
cdr3_aa: CASSIPLGVSTAKNIQYF

clone_size: medium-sized
v_call: TRBV29-1
cdr3_aa: CSVASRGGYEQYF

clone_size: medium-sized
v_call: TRBV27
cdr3_aa: CASSSTGGKSEAFF

clone_size: large
v_call: TRBV28
cdr3_aa: CASTTGTGGQPQHF

clone_size: medium-sized
v_call: TRBV30
cdr3_aa: CAWSVSGKAFF

clone_size: medium-sized
v_call: TRBV3-1
cdr3_aa: CASSQDSPRGRVHNQPQHF

clone_size: -
v_call: TRBV7-9
cdr3_aa: CASSKDGPNQPQHF

clone_size: -
v_call: TRBV7-8
cdr3_aa: CASIPQGTGGETQYF

clone_size: -
v_call: TRBV12-3/TRBV12-4
cdr3_aa: CASRPTGQNTEAFF

clone_size: medium-sized
v_call: TRBV30
cdr3_aa: CAWSSGGYEQYF

clone_size: few
v_call: TRBV5-1
cdr3_aa: CASSLTQGPNEQFF

clone_size: medium-sized
v_call: TRBV29-1
cdr3_aa: CSVRTQGGTGELFF

clone_size: medium-sized
v_call: TRBV7-2
cdr3_aa: CASSLAVGDPYEQYF

clone_size: few
v_call: TRBV5-1
cdr3_aa: CASSYRTSGSIYEQYF

clone_size: large
v_call: TRBV2
cdr3_aa: CASSGTGVTEAFF

clone_size: medium-sized
v_call: TRBV3-1
cdr3_aa: CASSHPGPYNSPLHF